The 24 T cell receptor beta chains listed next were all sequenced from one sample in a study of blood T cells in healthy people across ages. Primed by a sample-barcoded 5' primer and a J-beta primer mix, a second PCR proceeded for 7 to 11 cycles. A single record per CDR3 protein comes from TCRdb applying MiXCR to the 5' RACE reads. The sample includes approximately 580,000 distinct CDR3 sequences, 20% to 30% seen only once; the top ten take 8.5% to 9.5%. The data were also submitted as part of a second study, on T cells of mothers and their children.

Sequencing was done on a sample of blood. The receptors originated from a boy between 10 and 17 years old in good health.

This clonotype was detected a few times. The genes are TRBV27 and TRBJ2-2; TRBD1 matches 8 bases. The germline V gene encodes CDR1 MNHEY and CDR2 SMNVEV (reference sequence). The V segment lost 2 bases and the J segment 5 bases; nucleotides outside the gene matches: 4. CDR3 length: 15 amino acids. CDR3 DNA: TGTGCCAGCAGTTTACTACAGGGGGTTACCGGGGAGCTGTTTTTT. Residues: CASSLLQGVTGELFF.

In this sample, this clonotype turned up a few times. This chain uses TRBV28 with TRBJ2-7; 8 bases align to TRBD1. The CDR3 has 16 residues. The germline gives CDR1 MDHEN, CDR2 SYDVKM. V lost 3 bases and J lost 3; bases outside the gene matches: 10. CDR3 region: CASSLSPGQANYEQYF. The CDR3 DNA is TGTGCCAGCAGTTTGAGTCCGGGACAGGCCAACTACGAGCAGTACTTC.

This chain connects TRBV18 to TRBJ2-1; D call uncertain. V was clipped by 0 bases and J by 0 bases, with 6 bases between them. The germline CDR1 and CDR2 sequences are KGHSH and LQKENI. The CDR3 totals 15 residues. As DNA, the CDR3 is TGTGCCAGCTCACCACCTCCACGCTCCTACAATGAGCAGTTCTTC. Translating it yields CASSPPPRSYNEQFF.

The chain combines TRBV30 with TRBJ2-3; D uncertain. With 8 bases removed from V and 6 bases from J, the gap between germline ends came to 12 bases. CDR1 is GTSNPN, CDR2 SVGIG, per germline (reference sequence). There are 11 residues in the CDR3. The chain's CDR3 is CASSAVDTQYF. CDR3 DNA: TGTGCCAGCTCTGCGGTCGATACGCAGTATTTT.

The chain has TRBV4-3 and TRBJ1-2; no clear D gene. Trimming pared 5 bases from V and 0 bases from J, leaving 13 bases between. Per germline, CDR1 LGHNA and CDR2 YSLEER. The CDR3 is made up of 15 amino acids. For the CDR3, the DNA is TGCGCCAGCAGCTTAGCCGCAGATCCTAACTATGGCTACACCTTC. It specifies CASSLAADPNYGYTF.

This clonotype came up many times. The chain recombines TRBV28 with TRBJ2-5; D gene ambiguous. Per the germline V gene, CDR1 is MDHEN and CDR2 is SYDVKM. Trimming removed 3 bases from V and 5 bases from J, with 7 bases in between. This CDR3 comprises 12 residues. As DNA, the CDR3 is TGTGCCAGCAGTTTCCCACGCGAGACCCAGTACTTC. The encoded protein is CASSFPRETQYF.

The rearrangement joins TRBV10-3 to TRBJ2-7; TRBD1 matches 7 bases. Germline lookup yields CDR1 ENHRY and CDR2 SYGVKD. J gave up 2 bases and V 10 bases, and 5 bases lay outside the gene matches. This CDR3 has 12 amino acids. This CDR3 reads CATQGDPYEQYF. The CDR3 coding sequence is TGTGCCACCCAGGGGGACCCCTACGAGCAGTACTTC.

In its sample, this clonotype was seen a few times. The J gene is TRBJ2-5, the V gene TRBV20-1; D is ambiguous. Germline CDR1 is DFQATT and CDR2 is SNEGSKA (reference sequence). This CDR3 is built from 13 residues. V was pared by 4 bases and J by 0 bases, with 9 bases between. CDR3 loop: CSATNIDQETQYF. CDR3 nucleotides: TGCAGTGCTACGAACATAGACCAAGAGACCCAGTACTTC.

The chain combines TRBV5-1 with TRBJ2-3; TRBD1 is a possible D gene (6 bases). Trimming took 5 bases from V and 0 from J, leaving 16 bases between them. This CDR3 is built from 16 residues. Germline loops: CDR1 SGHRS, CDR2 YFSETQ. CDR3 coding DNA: TGCGCCAGCAGTGTTGGCAGGGGCCAAAGCACAGATACGCAGTATTTT. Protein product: CASSVGRGQSTDTQYF.

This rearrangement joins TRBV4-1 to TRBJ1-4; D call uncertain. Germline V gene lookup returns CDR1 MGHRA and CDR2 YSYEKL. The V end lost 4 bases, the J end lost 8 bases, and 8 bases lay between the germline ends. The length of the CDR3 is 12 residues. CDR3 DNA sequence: TGCGCCAGCAGCCTTATTAGGGAAAAACTGTTTTTT. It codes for CASSLIREKLFF.

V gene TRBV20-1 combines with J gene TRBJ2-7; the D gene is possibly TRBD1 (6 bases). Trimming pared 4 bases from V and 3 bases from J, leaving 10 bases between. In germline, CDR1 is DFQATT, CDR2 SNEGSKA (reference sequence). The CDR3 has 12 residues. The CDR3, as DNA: TGCAGTGCTACGCCACAGGGCTACGAGCAGTACTTC. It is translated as CSATPQGYEQYF.

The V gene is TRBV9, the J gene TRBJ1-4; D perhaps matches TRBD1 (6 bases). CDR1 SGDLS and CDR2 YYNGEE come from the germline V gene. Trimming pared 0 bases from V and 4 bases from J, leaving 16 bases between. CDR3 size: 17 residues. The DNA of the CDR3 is TGTGCCAGCAGCGTAGCCTCCAGGGGAGGAGGTAATGAAAAACTGTTTTTT. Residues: CASSVASRGGGNEKLFF.

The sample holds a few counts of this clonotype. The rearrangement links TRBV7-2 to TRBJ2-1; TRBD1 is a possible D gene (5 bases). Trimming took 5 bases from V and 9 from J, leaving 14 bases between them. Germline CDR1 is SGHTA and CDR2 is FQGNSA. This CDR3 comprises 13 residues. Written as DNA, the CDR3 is TGTGCCAGCAGCCCTGTCAGGGCCAGTGAGCAGTTCTTC. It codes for CASSPVRASEQFF.

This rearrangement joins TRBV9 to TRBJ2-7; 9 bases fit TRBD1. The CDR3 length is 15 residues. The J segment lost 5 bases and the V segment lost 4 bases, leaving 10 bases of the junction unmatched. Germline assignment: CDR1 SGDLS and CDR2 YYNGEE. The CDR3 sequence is CASSRDREIWHEQYF. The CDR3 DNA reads TGTGCCAGCAGCCGGGACAGGGAAATTTGGCACGAGCAGTACTTC.

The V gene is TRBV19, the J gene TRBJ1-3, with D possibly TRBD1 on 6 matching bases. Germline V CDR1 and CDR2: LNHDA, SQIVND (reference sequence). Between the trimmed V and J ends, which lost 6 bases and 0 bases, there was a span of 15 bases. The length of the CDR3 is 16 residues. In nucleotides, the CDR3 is TGTGCCAGTAGCCTACAAGGACAGCTCTCTGGAAACACCATATATTTT. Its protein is CASSLQGQLSGNTIYF.

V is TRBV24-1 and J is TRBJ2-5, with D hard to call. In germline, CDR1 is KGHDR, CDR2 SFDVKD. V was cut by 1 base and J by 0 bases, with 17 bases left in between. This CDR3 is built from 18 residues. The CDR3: CATSDFSVTSGYQETQYF. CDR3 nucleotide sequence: TGTGCCACCAGTGATTTCTCAGTTACCTCCGGGTACCAAGAGACCCAGTACTTC.

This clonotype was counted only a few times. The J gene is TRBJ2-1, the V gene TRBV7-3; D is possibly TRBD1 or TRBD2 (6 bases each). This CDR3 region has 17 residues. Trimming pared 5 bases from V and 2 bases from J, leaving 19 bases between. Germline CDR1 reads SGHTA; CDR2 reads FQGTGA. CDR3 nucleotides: TGTGCCAGCAGCCCGGGAAAGTGGGGGGCCCCCTACAATGAGCAGTTCTTC. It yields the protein CASSPGKWGAPYNEQFF.

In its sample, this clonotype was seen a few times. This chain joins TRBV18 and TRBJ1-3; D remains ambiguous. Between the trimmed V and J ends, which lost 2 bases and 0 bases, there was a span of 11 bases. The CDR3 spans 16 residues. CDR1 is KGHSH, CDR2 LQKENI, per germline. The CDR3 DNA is TGTGCCAGCTCACCAGACACGAGGAGCTCTGGAAACACCATATATTTT. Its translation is CASSPDTRSSGNTIYF. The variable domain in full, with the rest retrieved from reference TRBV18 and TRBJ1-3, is NAGVMQNPRHLVRRRGQEARLRCSPMKGHSHVYWYRQLPEEGLKFMVYLQKENIIDESGMPKERFSAEFPKEGPSILRIQQVVRGDSAAYFCASSPDTRSSGNTIYFGEGSWLTVV.

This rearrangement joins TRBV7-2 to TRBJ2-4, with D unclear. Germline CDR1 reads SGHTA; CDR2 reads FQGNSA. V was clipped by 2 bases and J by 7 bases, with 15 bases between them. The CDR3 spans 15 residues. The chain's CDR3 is CASSLTDAAANIQYF. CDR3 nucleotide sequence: TGTGCCAGCAGCTTAACGGACGCCGCGGCGAACATTCAGTACTTC.

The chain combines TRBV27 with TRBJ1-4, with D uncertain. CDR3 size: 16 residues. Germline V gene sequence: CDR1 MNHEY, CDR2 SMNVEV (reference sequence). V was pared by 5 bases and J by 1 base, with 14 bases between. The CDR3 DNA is TGTGCCAGCAGTCCGATGGACCGCCTAACTAATGAAAAACTGTTTTTT. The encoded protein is CASSPMDRLTNEKLFF.

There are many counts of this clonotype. CDR3 protein: CASSQGTGNTGELFF. The CDR3 DNA reads as TGCGCCAGCAGCCAAGGGACAGGGAACACCGGGGAGCTGTTTTTT. The genes are TRBV4-1 and TRBJ2-2, with 7 bases lining up with TRBD1. V lost 1 base, J lost 1 base, and 0 bases stayed unmatched. The CDR3 consists of 15 residues. The germline V gene has CDR1 MGHRA and CDR2 YSYEKL.

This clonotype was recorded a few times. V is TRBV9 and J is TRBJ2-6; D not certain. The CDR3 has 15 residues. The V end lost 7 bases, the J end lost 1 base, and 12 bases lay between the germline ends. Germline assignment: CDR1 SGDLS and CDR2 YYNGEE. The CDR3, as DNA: TGTGCCAGCGAACGGCCCGGATCTGGGGCCAACGTCCTGACTTTC. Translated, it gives CASERPGSGANVLTF.

In DNA form, the CDR3 reads TGTGCCAGCAAGAGGGGCGACTATGGCTACACCTTC. This gives the protein CASKRGDYGYTF. The V call is TRBV28, the J call TRBJ1-2; D perhaps matches TRBD1 (5 bases). The CDR3 contains 12 residues. CDR1 is MDHEN, CDR2 SYDVKM, per germline. V dropped 7 bases and J dropped 3 bases, with 9 bases sitting between them.

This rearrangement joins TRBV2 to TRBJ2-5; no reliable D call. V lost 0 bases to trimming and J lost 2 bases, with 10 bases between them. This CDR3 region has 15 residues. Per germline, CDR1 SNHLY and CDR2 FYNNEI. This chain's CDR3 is CASSEAWAGQETQYF. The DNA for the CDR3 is TGTGCCAGCAGTGAAGCTTGGGCAGGTCAAGAGACCCAGTACTTC. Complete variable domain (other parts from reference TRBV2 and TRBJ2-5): EPEVTQTPSHQVTQMGQEVILRCVPISNHLYFYWYRQILGQKVEFLVSFYNNEISEKSEIFDDQFSVERPDGSNFTLKIRSTKLEDSAMYFCASSEAWAGQETQYFGPGTRLLVL.